The entry that follows covers one T cell receptor beta chain sequence. Relative to the germline gene, one junction end is altered; a read error may explain this. The entry originates in a study of blood T cell repertoires in COVID-19. Study-level background: Researchers got acute and convalescent COVID-19 samples from the United States, Italy and Spain. In each case, the material was cDNA or gDNA derived from T cells, B-cell-depleted T cells, or PBMCs.

Per the original methods: It was from reference gene primer amplification that nucleated cell counts were estimated. The assay was immunoSEQ multiplex PCR, and TCRdb's table has in-frame clones only and misses some. V and J calls and clone size follow that table, whereas D and trimming were derived from the DNA. The data hold about 150,000 clones, with around four fifths observed a single time. Patients from Seattle were sampled longitudinally, starting during active infection. CDR1 SSHAT and CDR2 FNYEAQ come from the germline V gene (reference sequence). The CDR3 sequence is 16 residues long. The clonotype comes from a woman of 80 years or more with COVID-19, enrolled during active disease. This sequence joins TRBV7-7 and TRBJ2-1; possibly TRBD1 for D (5 bases). Input material: peripheral blood. This CDR3 is CASSLDGRQTYNEQFF. In DNA, the CDR3 is TGTGCTAGCAGCTTAGATGGCCGACAGACATACAATGAGCAGTTCTTC.